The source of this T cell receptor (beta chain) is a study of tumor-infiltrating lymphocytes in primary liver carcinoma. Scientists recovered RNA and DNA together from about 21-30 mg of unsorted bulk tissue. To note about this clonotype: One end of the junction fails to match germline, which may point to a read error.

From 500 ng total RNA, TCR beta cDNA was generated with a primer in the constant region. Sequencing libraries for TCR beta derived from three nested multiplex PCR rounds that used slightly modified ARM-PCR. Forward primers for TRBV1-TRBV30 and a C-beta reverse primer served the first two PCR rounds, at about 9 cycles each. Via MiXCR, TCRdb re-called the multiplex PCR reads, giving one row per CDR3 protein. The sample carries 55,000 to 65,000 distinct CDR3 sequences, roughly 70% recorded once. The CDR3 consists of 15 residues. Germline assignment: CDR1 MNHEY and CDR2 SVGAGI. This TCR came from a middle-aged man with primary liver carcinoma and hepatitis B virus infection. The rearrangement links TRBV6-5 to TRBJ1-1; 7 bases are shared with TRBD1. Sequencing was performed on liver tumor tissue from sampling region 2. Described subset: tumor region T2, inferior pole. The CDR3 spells CAISKLEGARTEAFF. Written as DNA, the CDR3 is TGTGCCATCAGTAAGTTAGAGGGGGCGAGGACTGAAGCTTTCTTT.